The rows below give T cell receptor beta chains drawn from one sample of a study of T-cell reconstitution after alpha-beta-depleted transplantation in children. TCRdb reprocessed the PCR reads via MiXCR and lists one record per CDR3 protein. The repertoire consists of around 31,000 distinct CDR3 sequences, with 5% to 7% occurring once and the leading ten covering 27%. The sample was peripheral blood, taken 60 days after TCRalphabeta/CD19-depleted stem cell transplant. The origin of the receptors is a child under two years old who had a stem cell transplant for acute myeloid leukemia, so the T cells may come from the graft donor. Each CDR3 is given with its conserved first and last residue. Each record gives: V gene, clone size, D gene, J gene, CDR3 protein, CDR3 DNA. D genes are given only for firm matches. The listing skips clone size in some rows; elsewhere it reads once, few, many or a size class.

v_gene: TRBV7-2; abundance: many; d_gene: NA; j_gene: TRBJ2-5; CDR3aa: CASSFPRTAFQETQYF; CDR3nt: TGTGCCAGCAGCTTCCCCCGGACAGCCTTCCAAGAGACCCAGTACTTC
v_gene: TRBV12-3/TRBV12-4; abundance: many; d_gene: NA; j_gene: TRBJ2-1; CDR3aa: CASSLGPDSSYNEQFF; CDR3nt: TGTGCCAGCAGTTTAGGTCCGGATAGCTCCTACAATGAGCAGTTCTTC
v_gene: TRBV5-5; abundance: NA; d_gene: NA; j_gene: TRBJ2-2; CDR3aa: CASSLSGRTPGTGELFF; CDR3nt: TGTGCCAGCAGCTTGTCGGGCAGAACCCCGGGCACCGGGGAGCTGTTTTTT
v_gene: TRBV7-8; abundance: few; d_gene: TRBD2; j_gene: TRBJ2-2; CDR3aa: CASSFSLAGGTNTGELFF; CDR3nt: TGTGCCAGCAGCTTTAGCCTAGCGGGAGGTACGAACACCGGGGAGCTGTTTTTT
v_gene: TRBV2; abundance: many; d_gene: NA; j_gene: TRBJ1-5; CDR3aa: CASIGGASNQPQHF; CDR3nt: TGTGCCAGCATAGGAGGGGCGAGCAATCAGCCCCAGCATTTT
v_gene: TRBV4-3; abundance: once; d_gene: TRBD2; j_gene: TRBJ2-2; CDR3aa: CASSPKTSGRAGGELFF; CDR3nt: TGCGCCAGCAGCCCCAAAACTAGCGGGAGGGCAGGCGGGGAGCTGTTTTTT
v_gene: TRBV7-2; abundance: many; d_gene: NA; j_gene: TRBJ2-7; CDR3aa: CASSLGGRFYEQYF; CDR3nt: TGTGCCAGCAGCTTGGGGGGTCGGTTCTACGAGCAGTACTTC
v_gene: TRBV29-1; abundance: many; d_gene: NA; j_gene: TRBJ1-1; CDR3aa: CSVSGETSEAFF; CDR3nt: TGCAGCGTTTCAGGGGAGACCTCTGAAGCTTTCTTT
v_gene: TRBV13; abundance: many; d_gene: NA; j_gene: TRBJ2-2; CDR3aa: CASSLGGAGTGELFF; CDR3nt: TGTGCCAGCAGCTTAGGGGGCGCGGGAACCGGGGAGCTGTTTTTT
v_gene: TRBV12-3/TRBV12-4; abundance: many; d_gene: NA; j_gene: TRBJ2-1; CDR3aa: CATLRSLNEQFF; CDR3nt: TGTGCCACTCTTAGAAGCCTGAATGAGCAGTTCTTC
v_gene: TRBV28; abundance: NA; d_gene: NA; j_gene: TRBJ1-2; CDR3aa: CAMGPGLLYCYTF; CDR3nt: TGTGCCATGGGCCCCGGGCTTCTCTATTGCTACACCTTC
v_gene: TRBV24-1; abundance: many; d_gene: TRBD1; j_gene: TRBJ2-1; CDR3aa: CATSDGDRHNEQFF; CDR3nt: TGTGCCACCAGTGACGGGGACAGACACAATGAGCAGTTCTTC
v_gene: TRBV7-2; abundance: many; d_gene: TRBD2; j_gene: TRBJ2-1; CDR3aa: CASSYSGRSYNEQFF; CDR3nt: TGTGCCAGCAGCTACAGCGGGAGATCCTACAATGAGCAGTTCTTC
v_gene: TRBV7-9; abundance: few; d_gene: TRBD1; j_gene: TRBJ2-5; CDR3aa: CASSERDRGETQYF; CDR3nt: TGTGCCAGCAGCGAACGGGACAGGGGGGAGACCCAGTACTTC
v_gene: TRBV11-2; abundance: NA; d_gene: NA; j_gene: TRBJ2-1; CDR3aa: CASSFGTALAWAERSNEQFF; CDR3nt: TGTGCCAGCAGCTTTGGCACCGCCCTTGCGTGGGCAGAACGGTCCAATGAGCAGTTCTTC
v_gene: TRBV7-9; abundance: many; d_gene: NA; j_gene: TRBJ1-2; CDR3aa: CASSLGVDPMVGYTF; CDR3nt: TGTGCCAGCAGCTTAGGTGTGGACCCGATGGTAGGCTACACCTTC
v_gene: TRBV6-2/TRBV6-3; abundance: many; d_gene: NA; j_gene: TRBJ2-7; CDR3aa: CASSYSSEQYF; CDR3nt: TGTGCCAGCAGTTACTCAAGCGAGCAGTACTTC
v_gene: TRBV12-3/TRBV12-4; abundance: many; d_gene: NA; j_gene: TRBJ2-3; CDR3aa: CASSSSVGGTDTQYF; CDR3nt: TGTGCCAGCAGTTCCTCCGTGGGAGGCACAGATACGCAGTATTTT
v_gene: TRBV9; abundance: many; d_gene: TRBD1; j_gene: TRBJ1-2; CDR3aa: CASSTTGLAYGYTF; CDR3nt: TGTGCCAGCAGCACGACAGGGCTGGCGTATGGCTACACCTTC
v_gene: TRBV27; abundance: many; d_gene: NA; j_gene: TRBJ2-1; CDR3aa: CASRAAYNEQFF; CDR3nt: TGTGCCAGCAGGGCGGCCTACAATGAGCAGTTCTTC
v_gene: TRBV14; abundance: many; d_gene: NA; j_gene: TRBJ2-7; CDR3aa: CASSHSGQQYF; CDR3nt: TGTGCCAGCAGCCATTCGGGGCAGCAGTACTTC
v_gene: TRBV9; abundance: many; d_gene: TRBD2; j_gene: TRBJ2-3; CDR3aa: CASSVSSGRWGTDTQYF; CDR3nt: TGTGCCAGCAGCGTGTCTAGCGGGAGATGGGGCACAGATACGCAGTATTTT
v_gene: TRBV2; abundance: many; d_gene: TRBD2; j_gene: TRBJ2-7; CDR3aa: CASRRGGRSYEQYF; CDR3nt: TGTGCCAGCAGGCGGGGGGGTCGCTCCTACGAGCAGTACTTC
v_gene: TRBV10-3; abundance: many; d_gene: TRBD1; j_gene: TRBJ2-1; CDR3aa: CAARDRSNSYNEQFF; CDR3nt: TGTGCCGCCCGGGACAGGTCCAACTCCTACAATGAGCAGTTCTTC
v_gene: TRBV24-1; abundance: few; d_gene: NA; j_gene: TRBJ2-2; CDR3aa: CATGWGLNTGELFF; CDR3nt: TGTGCCACCGGGTGGGGCTTGAACACCGGGGAGCTGTTTTTT
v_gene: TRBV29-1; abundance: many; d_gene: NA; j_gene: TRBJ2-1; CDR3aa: CSVAGDGSSYNEQFF; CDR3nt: TGCAGCGTGGCAGGGGACGGGTCCTCCTACAATGAGCAGTTCTTC